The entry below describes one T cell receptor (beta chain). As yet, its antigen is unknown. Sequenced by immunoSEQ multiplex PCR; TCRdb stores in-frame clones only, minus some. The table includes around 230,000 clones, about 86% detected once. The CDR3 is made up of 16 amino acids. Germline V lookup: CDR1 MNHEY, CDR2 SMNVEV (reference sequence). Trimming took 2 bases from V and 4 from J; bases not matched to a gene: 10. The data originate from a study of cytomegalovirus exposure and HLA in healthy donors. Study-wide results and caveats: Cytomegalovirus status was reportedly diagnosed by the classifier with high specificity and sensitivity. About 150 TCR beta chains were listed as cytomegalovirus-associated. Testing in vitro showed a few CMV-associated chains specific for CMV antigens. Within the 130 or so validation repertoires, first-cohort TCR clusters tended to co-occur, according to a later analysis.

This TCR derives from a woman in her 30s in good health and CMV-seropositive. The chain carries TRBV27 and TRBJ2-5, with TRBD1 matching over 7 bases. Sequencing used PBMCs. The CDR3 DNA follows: TGTGCCAGCAGTTTAGAGCGCGGCAGGGACAGAGAGACCCAGTACTTC. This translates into CASSLERGRDRETQYF.